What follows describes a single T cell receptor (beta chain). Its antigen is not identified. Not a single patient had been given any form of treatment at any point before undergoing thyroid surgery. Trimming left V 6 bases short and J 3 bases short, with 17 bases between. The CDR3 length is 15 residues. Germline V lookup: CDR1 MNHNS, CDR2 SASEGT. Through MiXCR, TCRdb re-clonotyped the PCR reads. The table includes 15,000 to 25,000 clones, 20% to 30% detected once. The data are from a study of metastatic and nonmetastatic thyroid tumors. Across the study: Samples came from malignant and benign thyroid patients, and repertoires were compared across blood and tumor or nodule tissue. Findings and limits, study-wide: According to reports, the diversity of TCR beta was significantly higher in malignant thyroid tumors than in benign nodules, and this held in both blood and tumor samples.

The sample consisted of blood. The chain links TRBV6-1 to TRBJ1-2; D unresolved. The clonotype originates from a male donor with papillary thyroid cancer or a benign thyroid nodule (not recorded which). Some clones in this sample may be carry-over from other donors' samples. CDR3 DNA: TGTGCCAGCAGCTCTGTCGGGGAAATGGACTATGGCTACACCTTC. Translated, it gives CASSSVGEMDYGYTF.